Included here is one T cell receptor (beta chain) sequence, with context. Germline V gives CDR1 SGHTA, CDR2 FQGTGA. The ends were cut back, 4 bases at V and 4 bases at J, with 16 bases in the middle. This CDR3 has 15 amino acids. The sample is drawn from a study of blood T cell repertoires in COVID-19. Overall study context: The United States, Italy and Spain provided the acute and convalescent COVID-19 samples.

Authors' processing steps: Amplifying reference gene primers gave estimates of nucleated cell counts. TCRdb's table, derived via immunoSEQ multiplex PCR, lists solely in-frame clones and lacks some. The D gene and trimming were derived from the DNA, and the V and J assignments and clone size from that table. Of about 160,000 clones listed, 60% to 85% are singletons. This chain uses TRBV7-3 with TRBJ2-5, with a possible D match to TRBD1 (6 bases). This TCR was recovered from a man in his 60s with acute or convalescent COVID-19. Source material: peripheral blood. The CDR3 here is CASSSSGTTRETQYF. The CDR3 DNA is TGTGCCAGCAGCTCATCCGGGACAACGAGAGAGACCCAGTACTTC.